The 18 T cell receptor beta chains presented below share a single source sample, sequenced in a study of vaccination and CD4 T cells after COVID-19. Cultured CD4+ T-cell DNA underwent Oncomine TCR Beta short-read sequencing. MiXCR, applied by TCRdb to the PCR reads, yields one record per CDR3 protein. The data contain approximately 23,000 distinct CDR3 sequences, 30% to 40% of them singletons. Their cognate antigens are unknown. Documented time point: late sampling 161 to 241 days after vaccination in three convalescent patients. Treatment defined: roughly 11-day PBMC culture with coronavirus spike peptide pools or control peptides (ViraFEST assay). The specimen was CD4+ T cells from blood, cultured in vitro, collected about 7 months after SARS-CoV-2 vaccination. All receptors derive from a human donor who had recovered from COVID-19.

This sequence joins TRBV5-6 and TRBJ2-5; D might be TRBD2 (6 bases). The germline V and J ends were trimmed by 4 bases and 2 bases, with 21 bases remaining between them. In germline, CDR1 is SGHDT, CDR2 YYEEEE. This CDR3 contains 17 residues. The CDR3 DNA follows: TGTGCCAGCAGCGCGGGACTTTGGCGGGATGGACAAGAGACCCAGTACTTC. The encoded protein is CASSAGLWRDGQETQYF.

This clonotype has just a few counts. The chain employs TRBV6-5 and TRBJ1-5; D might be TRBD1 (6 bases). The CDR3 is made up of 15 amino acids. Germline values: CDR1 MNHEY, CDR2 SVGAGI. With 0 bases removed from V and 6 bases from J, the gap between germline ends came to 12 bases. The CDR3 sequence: CASSYSWGAGQPQHF. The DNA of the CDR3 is TGTGCCAGCAGTTACTCGTGGGGGGCCGGTCAGCCCCAGCATTTT.

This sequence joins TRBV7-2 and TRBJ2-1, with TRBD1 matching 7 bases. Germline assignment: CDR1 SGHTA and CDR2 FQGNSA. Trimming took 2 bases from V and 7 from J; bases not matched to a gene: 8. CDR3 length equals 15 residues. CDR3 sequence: CASSLQRTGINEQFF. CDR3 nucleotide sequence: TGTGCCAGCAGCTTACAGAGGACAGGCATAAATGAGCAGTTCTTC.

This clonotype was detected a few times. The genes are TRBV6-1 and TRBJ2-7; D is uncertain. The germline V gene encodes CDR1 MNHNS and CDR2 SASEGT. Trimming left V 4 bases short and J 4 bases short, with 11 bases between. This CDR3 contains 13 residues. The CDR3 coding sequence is TGTGCCAGCAGTGCCCGAGTTGCTTACGAGCAGTACTTC. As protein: CASSARVAYEQYF.

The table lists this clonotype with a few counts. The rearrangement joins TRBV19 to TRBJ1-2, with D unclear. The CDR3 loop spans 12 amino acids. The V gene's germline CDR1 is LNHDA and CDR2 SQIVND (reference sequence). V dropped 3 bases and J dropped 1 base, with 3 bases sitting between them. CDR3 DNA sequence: TGTGCCAGTAGTATGCTTAACTATGGCTACACCTTC. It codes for CASSMLNYGYTF.

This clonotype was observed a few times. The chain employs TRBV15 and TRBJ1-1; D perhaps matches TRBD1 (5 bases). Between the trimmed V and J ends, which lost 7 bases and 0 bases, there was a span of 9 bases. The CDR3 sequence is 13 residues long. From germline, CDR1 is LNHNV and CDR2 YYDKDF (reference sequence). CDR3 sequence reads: CATKSGLNTEAFF. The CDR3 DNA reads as TGTGCCACCAAGTCAGGGCTGAACACTGAAGCTTTCTTT.

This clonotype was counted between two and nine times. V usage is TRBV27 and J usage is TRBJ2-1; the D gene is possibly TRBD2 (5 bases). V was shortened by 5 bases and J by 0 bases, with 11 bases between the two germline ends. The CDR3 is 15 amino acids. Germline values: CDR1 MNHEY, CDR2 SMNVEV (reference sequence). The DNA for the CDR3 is TGTGCCAGCAGTCCATCCCGGGACTCCTACAATGAGCAGTTCTTC. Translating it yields CASSPSRDSYNEQFF.

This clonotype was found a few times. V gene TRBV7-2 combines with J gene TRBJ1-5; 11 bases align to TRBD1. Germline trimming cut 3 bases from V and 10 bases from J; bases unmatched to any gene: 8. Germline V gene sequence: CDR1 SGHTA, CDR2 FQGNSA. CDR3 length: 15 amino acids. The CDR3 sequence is CASSLGAGTGGPQHF. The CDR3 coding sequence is TGTGCCAGCAGCTTGGGGGCCGGGACAGGGGGACCCCAGCATTTT.

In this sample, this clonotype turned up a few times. In nucleotides, the CDR3 is TGTGCCAGCAGCTCTTTAACCCCATATATGAACACTGAAGCTTTCTTT. Translated, it gives CASSSLTPYMNTEAFF. V gene TRBV7-2 combines with J gene TRBJ1-1; D gene ambiguous. The length of the CDR3 is 16 residues. Trimming removed 4 bases from V and 0 bases from J, with 15 bases in between. Looked up from germline, CDR1 is SGHTA and CDR2 is FQGNSA.

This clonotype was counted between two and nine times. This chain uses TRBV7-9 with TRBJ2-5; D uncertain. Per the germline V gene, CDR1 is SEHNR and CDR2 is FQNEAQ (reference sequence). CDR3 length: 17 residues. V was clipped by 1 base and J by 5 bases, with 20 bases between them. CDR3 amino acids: CASSLEVLGTTRETQYF. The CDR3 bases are TGTGCCAGCAGCTTAGAAGTTTTGGGTACCACGAGGGAGACCCAGTACTTC.

The CDR3 loop is CASRGQGNTEAFF. For the CDR3, the DNA is TGTGCCAGCAGAGGACAGGGTAACACTGAAGCTTTCTTT. The chain recombines TRBV2 with TRBJ1-1; TRBD1 aligns across 8 bases. Losses at the gene ends were 6 bases for V and 2 bases for J; bases not matched to a gene: 2. The CDR3 has 13 residues. Germline V gene data show CDR1 as SNHLY and CDR2 as FYNNEI.

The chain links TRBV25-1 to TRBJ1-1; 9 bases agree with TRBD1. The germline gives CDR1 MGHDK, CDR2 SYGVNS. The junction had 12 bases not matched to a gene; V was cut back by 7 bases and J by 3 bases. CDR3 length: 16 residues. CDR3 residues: CASTIHRGRGDTEAFF. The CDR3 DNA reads TGTGCCAGCACAATTCACAGGGGGCGCGGGGACACTGAAGCTTTCTTT.

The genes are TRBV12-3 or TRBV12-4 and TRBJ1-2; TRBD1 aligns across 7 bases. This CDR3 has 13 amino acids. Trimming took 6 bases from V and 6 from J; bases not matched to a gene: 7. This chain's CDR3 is CASRETGRNGYTF. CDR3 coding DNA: TGTGCCAGCAGGGAGACAGGGCGTAATGGCTACACCTTC.

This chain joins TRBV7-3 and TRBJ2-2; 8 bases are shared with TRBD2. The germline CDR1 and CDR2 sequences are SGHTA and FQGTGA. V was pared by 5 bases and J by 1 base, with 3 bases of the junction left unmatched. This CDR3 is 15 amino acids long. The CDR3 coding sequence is TGTGCCAGCAGCGCCGGGGGGGAGAACACCGGGGAGCTGTTTTTT. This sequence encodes CASSAGGENTGELFF.

This CDR3 reads CASSLRTGYGYTF. As DNA, the CDR3 is TGTGCCAGCAGCTTACGGACCGGCTATGGCTACACCTTC. The chain employs TRBV7-2 and TRBJ1-2; D not certain. The CDR3 length is 13 residues. The germline V gene has CDR1 SGHTA and CDR2 FQGNSA. The germline V and J ends were trimmed by 2 bases and 4 bases, with 8 bases remaining between them.

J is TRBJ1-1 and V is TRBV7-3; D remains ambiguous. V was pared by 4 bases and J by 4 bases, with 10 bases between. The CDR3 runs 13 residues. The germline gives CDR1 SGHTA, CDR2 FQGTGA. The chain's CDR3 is CASSSRHGTEAFF. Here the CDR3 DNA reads TGTGCCAGCAGCTCCAGACACGGCACTGAAGCTTTCTTT.

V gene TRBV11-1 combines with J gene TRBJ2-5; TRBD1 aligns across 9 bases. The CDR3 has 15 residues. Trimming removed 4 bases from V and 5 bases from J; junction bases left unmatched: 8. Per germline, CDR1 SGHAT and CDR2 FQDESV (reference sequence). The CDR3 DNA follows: TGTGCCAGCAGCTGGGGGACAGGGTTGCTGGAGACCCAGTACTTC. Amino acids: CASSWGTGLLETQYF.

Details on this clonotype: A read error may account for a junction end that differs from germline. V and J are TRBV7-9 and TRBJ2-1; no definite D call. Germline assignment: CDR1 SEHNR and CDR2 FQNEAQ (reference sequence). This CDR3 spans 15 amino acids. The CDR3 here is CASSLGSGEYNEQFF. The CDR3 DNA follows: TGCGCCAGCAGCTTGGGGTCTGGCGAATACAATGAGCAGTTCTTC.